Presented here are 16 T cell receptor beta chains from one specimen sequenced in a study of T cell responses to AZD1222 COVID-19 vaccine. Assay used: immunoSEQ multiplex PCR; TCRdb lists only in-frame clones, some missing. The sample carries 130,000 or so clones, around 90% recorded once. The specimen comprised peripheral blood, sampled 28 days after the second AZD1222 dose. Source of these receptors: an adult who received the AZD1222 COVID-19 vaccine.

The genes are TRBV27 and TRBJ1-2, with 7 bases aligning to TRBD1. Germline V CDR1 and CDR2: MNHEY, SMNVEV (reference sequence). The junction had 14 bases not matched to a gene; V was cut back by 5 bases and J by 11 bases. The CDR3 sequence is 14 residues long. The CDR3 DNA reads TGTGCCAGCAGTGTCGACAGGGCCCCGAGTGGGTACACCTTC. The encoded protein is CASSVDRAPSGYTF.

The chain couples TRBV7-9 to TRBJ1-2; unclear D gene. The CDR3 has 13 amino acids. Germline V gene data show CDR1 as SEHNR and CDR2 as FQNEAQ (reference sequence). V was pared by 2 bases and J by 4 bases, with 8 bases between. The DNA for the CDR3 is TGTGCCAGCAGCTTACTGACCCTCTATGGCTACACCTTC. It is translated as CASSLLTLYGYTF.

The chain uses TRBV6-5 and TRBJ1-4; D is unclear. Trimming stripped 5 bases from V and 7 bases from J, with 11 bases between. Germline loops: CDR1 MNHEY, CDR2 SVGAGI. The CDR3 is 13 residues long. Here the CDR3 reads CASSPLGGEKLFF. The CDR3 DNA reads TGTGCCAGCAGTCCCCTGGGCGGTGAAAAACTGTTTTTT.

The J gene is TRBJ1-2, the V gene TRBV6-1; no definite D call. The V gene lost 0 bases and the J gene lost 3 bases, with 11 bases spanning the gap. There are 15 residues in the CDR3. The germline gives CDR1 MNHNS, CDR2 SASEGT. CDR3 sequence: CASSEATDFYYGYTF. CDR3 sequence (DNA): TGTGCCAGCAGTGAAGCGACGGATTTTTACTATGGCTACACCTTC.

The V call is TRBV5-1, the J call TRBJ1-1; 9 positions match TRBD1. This CDR3 contains 13 residues. Germline V gene data show CDR1 as SGHRS and CDR2 as YFSETQ. J gave up 5 bases and V 7 bases, and 6 bases lay outside the gene matches. CDR3 DNA: TGCGCCAGCGGGACGACAGGGGGAACTGAAGCTTTCTTT. Protein: CASGTTGGTEAFF.

J is TRBJ1-2 and V is TRBV6-5; the match to TRBD1 covers 7 bases. The V segment lost 6 bases and the J segment 0 bases; nucleotides outside the gene matches: 4. Germline V gene sequence: CDR1 MNHEY, CDR2 SVGAGI. The CDR3 sequence is 14 residues long. CDR3 sequence reads: CASRGTAANYGYTF. CDR3 nucleotide sequence: TGTGCCAGCAGAGGGACAGCAGCTAACTATGGCTACACCTTC.

The chain couples TRBV24-1 to TRBJ1-4; tentatively, D is TRBD1 (6 bases). V lost 5 bases and J lost 0, with 12 bases in between. This CDR3 is built from 16 residues. Per the germline V gene, CDR1 is KGHDR and CDR2 is SFDVKD. CDR3 coding DNA: TGTGCCACCAGTGCCGGGACACGAACAACTAATGAAAAACTGTTTTTT. Encoded protein: CATSAGTRTTNEKLFF.

The V call is TRBV19, the J call TRBJ2-3; no clear D. Deletions cut 5 bases from V and 4 bases from J, with 16 bases between. CDR3 length: 15 residues. Germline values: CDR1 LNHDA, CDR2 SQIVND (reference sequence). CDR3 DNA: TGTGCCAGTAGTTTGATGGCAGATTTGGCAGATACGCAGTATTTT. This gives the protein CASSLMADLADTQYF. The full variable domain, its missing parts supplied by reference TRBV19 and TRBJ2-3, is DGGITQSPKYLFRKEGQNVTLSCEQNLNHDAMYWYRQDPGQGLRLIYYSQIVNDFQKGDIAEGYSVSREKKESFPLTVTSAQKNPTAFYLCASSLMADLADTQYFGPGTRLTVL.

The J gene is TRBJ2-7, the V gene TRBV6-5, with no clear D. Trimming left V 0 bases short and J 1 base short, with 13 bases between. The CDR3 runs 16 residues. CDR1 and CDR2 (germline): MNHEY, SVGAGI. The CDR3 loop is CASSYSMGGTSYEQYF. CDR3 sequence (DNA): TGTGCCAGCAGTTACTCGATGGGCGGCACATCCTACGAGCAGTACTTC.

The V gene is TRBV5-6, the J gene TRBJ1-2; 9 bases map to TRBD1. The CDR3 loop spans 14 amino acids. From germline, CDR1 is SGHDT and CDR2 YYEEEE. J was trimmed by 7 bases and V by 0 bases; bases with no gene match: 4. The CDR3 is CASSLEQGALGYTF. The DNA of the CDR3 is TGTGCCAGCAGCTTGGAACAGGGGGCGCTTGGCTACACCTTC.

The chain recombines TRBV7-6 with TRBJ2-2; 7 bases line up with TRBD1. The CDR3 is 16 amino acids. Losses at the gene ends were 5 bases for V and 2 bases for J; bases not matched to a gene: 8. The V gene's germline CDR1 is SGHVS and CDR2 FNYEAQ. The CDR3 bases are TGTGCCAGCAGCCTCACCGGGACAGCTAACACCGGGGAGCTGTTTTTT. Amino acid sequence: CASSLTGTANTGELFF.

The chain combines TRBV3-1 (or the pseudogene TRBV3-2) with TRBJ1-1; D not certain. In germline, CDR1 is LGHDT, CDR2 YNNKEL (reference sequence). Deletions cut 9 bases from V and 0 bases from J, with 17 bases between. This CDR3 spans 15 amino acids. The CDR3 region has the DNA TGTGCCAGTCTCCCCTCCCTTTGGGTGAACACTGAAGCTTTCTTT. Translated, it gives CASLPSLWVNTEAFF.

The V and J genes are TRBV5-4 and TRBJ2-3, with 7 positions matching TRBD2. CDR3 length equals 16 residues. Trimming took 1 base from V and 3 from J; bases not matched to a gene: 8. Germline loops: CDR1 SGHNT, CDR2 YYREEE (reference sequence). CDR3 amino acids: CASSLKREDSTDTQYF. The CDR3 nucleotides read TGTGCCAGCAGCTTGAAACGGGAGGACTCTACAGATACGCAGTATTTT.

The table lists this clone with a count of one. This chain uses TRBV10-2 with TRBJ2-1; TRBD2 aligns across 9 bases. This CDR3 region has 16 residues. CDR1 and CDR2 (germline): WSHSY, SAAADI. V dropped 6 bases and J dropped 9; count of bases not matched to a gene: 15. CDR3 protein: CASRGLSGGRFGEQFF. Here the CDR3 DNA reads TGCGCCAGCAGGGGTCTGAGCGGGGGGCGGTTTGGTGAGCAGTTCTTC.

The CDR3 region has the DNA TGTGCCAGTAGCCCCGGGACCGCGGGTCAGCCCCAGCATTTT. It codes for CASSPGTAGQPQHF. This chain uses TRBV19 with TRBJ1-5, with D possibly TRBD1 on 5 matching bases. CDR3 length: 14 amino acids. The germline gives CDR1 LNHDA, CDR2 SQIVND (reference sequence). The V end was cut by 6 bases, the J end by 6 bases, with 15 bases between.

The chain joins TRBV3-1 (or the pseudogene TRBV3-2) to TRBJ2-5; 7 nucleotides match TRBD1. Germline CDR1 reads LGHDT; CDR2 reads YNNKEL (reference sequence). This CDR3 comprises 16 residues. The V and J ends lost 7 bases and 0 bases, in that order; junction bases with no gene match: 11. Here the CDR3 reads CASKGWAGGDQETQYF. In nucleotides, the CDR3 is TGTGCCAGCAAAGGTTGGGCAGGGGGAGACCAAGAGACCCAGTACTTC.